Listed below are T cell receptor beta chains from one sample, sequenced in a study of shared clonotypes between healthy human individuals. Produced via immunoSEQ multiplex PCR; TCRdb's table is partial and in-frame only. This sample yields fewer than 1.6 million clones, of which 97% to 99% are seen a single time; around 0.38% belongs to the top ten. The sequenced material came from naive CD4+ T cells sorted from blood. The receptors come from a man in his thirties or forties in good health. CDR3s include the opening cysteine and the closing phenylalanine or tryptophan. Each record gives: D gene, V gene, clone size, J gene, CDR3 protein, CDR3 DNA. The D gene is left open where the match is weak. For some rows the clone size is stated as once, few or many, or as a class when expanded; others skip it.

D gene: TRBD1; V gene: TRBV28; clone size: NA; J gene: TRBJ1-1; CDR3 protein: CASSRGQGGEAFF; CDR3 DNA: TGTGCCAGCAGTCGCGGACAGGGTGGTGAAGCTTTCTTT
D gene: NA; V gene: TRBV7-9; clone size: NA; J gene: TRBJ2-7; CDR3 protein: CASSLVAGVTYEQYF; CDR3 DNA: TGTGCCAGCAGCTTAGTGGCAGGGGTCACCTACGAGCAGTACTTC
D gene: TRBD1; V gene: TRBV5-6; clone size: NA; J gene: TRBJ1-5; CDR3 protein: CASSLGQGVRQPQHF; CDR3 DNA: TGTGCCAGCAGCTTGGGACAGGGGGTCCGTCAGCCCCAGCATTTT
D gene: NA; V gene: TRBV5-4; clone size: NA; J gene: TRBJ2-3; CDR3 protein: CASSLDRGNRVTQYF; CDR3 DNA: TGTGCCAGCAGCTTGGACCGTGGAAATCGGGTCACGCAGTATTTT
D gene: TRBD2; V gene: TRBV5-1; clone size: NA; J gene: TRBJ2-2; CDR3 protein: CASNSGLAGVSTGELFF; CDR3 DNA: TGCGCCAGCAACTCGGGGTTAGCGGGAGTGAGTACCGGGGAGCTGTTTTTT
D gene: TRBD1; V gene: TRBV11-2; clone size: NA; J gene: TRBJ2-7; CDR3 protein: CASSRGQEYYEQYF; CDR3 DNA: TGTGCCAGCAGCCGGGGACAGGAATACTACGAGCAGTACTTC
D gene: NA; V gene: TRBV29-1; clone size: once; J gene: TRBJ2-7; CDR3 protein: CSAFGGSYEQYF; CDR3 DNA: TGCAGCGCGTTTGGCGGCTCCTACGAGCAGTACTTC
D gene: TRBD1; V gene: TRBV7-8; clone size: NA; J gene: TRBJ1-5; CDR3 protein: CASSYRGSNQPQHF; CDR3 DNA: TGTGCCAGCAGTTACAGGGGGAGCAATCAGCCCCAGCATTTT
D gene: TRBD1; V gene: TRBV7-8; clone size: NA; J gene: TRBJ2-7; CDR3 protein: CASSLALARDSSYEQYF; CDR3 DNA: TGTGCCAGCAGCTTAGCTTTGGCTAGGGACAGCTCCTACGAGCAGTACTTC
D gene: NA; V gene: TRBV19; clone size: NA; J gene: TRBJ1-5; CDR3 protein: CASKGPGPNQPQHF; CDR3 DNA: TGTGCCAGTAAGGGCCCTGGCCCTAATCAGCCCCAGCATTTT
D gene: NA; V gene: TRBV25-1; clone size: NA; J gene: TRBJ1-3; CDR3 protein: CASSAPGENTIYF; CDR3 DNA: TGTGCCAGCAGTGCCCCCGGGGAGAACACCATATATTTT
D gene: NA; V gene: TRBV9; clone size: NA; J gene: TRBJ2-2; CDR3 protein: CASSVAPSINTGELFF; CDR3 DNA: TGTGCCAGCAGCGTAGCCCCTAGCATCAACACCGGGGAGCTGTTTTTT